Below, 16 T cell receptor beta chains from the same sample are listed, as sequenced in a study of tissue T cells after allogeneic stem cell transplantation. Specified time point: mouse harvest day 14 after allogeneic transplant. Each mouse received 10^7 T-cell-depleted marrow cells plus 10^6 splenic CD5+ T cells by tail vein. The table came from immunoSEQ multiplex PCR; TCRdb's copy has only in-frame clones and leaves some out. The sample contains around 2,700 clones, 48% of which appear only once. Material: lymph node tissue. These receptors all stem from a female BALB/c mouse given C57BL/6 T cells with graft-versus-host disease after an allogeneic hematopoietic cell transplant.

Worth noting for this clone: Mouse gene names and germline throughout. Sequencing ends 1 residue short of the CDR3 end; the germline J gene provides the rest. This chain joins TRBV26 and TRBJ1-6, with D possibly matching TRBD1 (6 bases). Being an ORF, TRBJ1-6 has a function that is uncertain. CDR1 and CDR2 from the germline V gene are KGHPV and FQNQEV (reference sequence). The CDR3 has 14 residues. V was trimmed by 2 bases and J by 7 bases, leaving 9 bases between them. CDR3: CASSLSQGNSPLYF. CDR3 DNA, as far as it was read: TGTGCCAGCAGTCTGAGTCAGGGGAATTCGCCCCTCTAC.

This clone appeared a few times. Gene names and germline refer to mouse. The CDR3 end is not reached by the read, which stops 1 residue before it; the germline J gene fills it in. The chain employs TRBV13-1 and TRBJ1-4; no clear D. With 4 bases removed from V and 1 base from J, the gap between germline ends came to 11 bases. Germline lookup yields CDR1 NSHNY and CDR2 SYGAGN. The CDR3 has 15 residues. The part of the CDR3 DNA that was read is TGTGCCAGCAGTCATCAAGAAACTTCCAACGAAAGATTATTT. This sequence encodes CASSHQETSNERLF. In full, the CDR3 is CASSHQETSNERLFF. Drawing the rest from reference TRBV13-1 and TRBJ1-4, the complete variable domain is EAAVTQSPRNKVTVTGGNVTLSCRQTNSHNYMYWYRQDTGHGLRLIHYSYGAGNLRIGDVPDGYKATRTTQEDFFLLLELASPSQTSLYFCASSHQETSNERLFFGHGTKLSVL.

Turning to this clone: Mouse germline and gene names are used. The read comes to an end 1 residue before the CDR3 does, leaving the germline J gene to fill in the end. This chain uses TRBV26 with TRBJ2-3; 11 bases are a match to TRBD1. CDR1 KGHPV and CDR2 FQNQEV come from the germline V gene (reference sequence). The CDR3 has 16 amino acids. The V and J ends lost 4 bases and 0 bases, in that order; junction bases with no gene match: 3. The DNA read from the CDR3 is TGTGCCAGCAGTCGGGACAGGGGGTCTAGTGCAGAAACGCTGTAT. Translation: CASSRDRGSSAETLY. The full-length CDR3 reads as CASSRDRGSSAETLYF.

With regard to this clone: Mouse gene names apply. The CDR3 is CASSRTISNERLFF. The sequenced part of the CDR3 DNA is TGTGCCAGCAGCAGGACAATTTCCAACGAAAGATTATTT. The chain employs TRBV3 and TRBJ1-4; weak D call: TRBD1 (5 bases). The DNA ends 1 residue before the CDR3 does, and the rest of the CDR3 is filled in from the germline J gene. This CDR3 is built from 14 residues. V lost 5 bases, J lost 0 bases, and 7 bases lay in between. Germline-derived CDR1 and CDR2 are SNHLY and FYNGKV (reference sequence).

Details on this clone: These gene names are mouse names. The CDR3 is cut off 1 residue early in the read; its end comes from the germline J gene. The chain couples TRBV17 to TRBJ2-4; D gene unclear. Germline V lookup: CDR1 MNHDT, CDR2 YYDKIL. The CDR3 consists of 12 residues. Between the trimmed V and J ends, which lost 0 bases and 5 bases, there was a span of 3 bases. CDR3 sequence reads: CASSRDGNTLYF. The sequenced CDR3 bases are TGTGCTAGCAGTAGAGATGGAAACACCTTGTAC.

About this clone: Gene names refer to mouse genes. The read comes to an end 1 residue before the CDR3 does, leaving the germline J gene to fill in the end. This chain connects TRBV19 to TRBJ1-3, with TRBD1 matching 7 bases. The CDR3 consists of 14 residues. Germline CDR1 FNHDT, CDR2 SITEND (reference sequence). The V segment lost 6 bases and the J segment 4 bases; nucleotides outside the gene matches: 7. CDR3 in amino acids: CASTPTGRGNTLYF. CDR3 DNA (partial): TGTGCCAGCACCCCGACAGGGAGGGGAAATACGCTCTAT.

This clone was recorded a few times. Gene names and germline match the mouse. The read ends 1 residue shy of where the CDR3 ends; the end is completed using the germline J gene. V and J are TRBV13-2 and TRBJ2-5; 10 bases are a match to TRBD1. The CDR3 is 14 residues long. CDR1 and CDR2 (germline): NNHNN, SYGAGS (reference sequence). V trimming: 1 base; J trimming: 5 bases; junction bases outside the gene matches: 1. CDR3 in amino acids: CASGDWDRGDTQYF. CDR3 DNA (partial): TGTGCCAGCGGTGATTGGGACAGGGGAGACACCCAGTAC.

As for this clone: Genes and germline are mouse. CDR3 in amino acids: CASSSPGQNTEVFF. The covered CDR3 bases are TGTGCCAGCAGCTCCCCGGGACAGAACACAGAAGTCTTC. The gene calls are TRBV3 and TRBJ1-1; possibly TRBD1 for D (5 bases). The sequence runs out 1 residue before the end of the CDR3; the remainder is reconstructed from the germline J gene. V shed 4 bases and J shed 0 bases, with 9 bases lying between them. Germline CDR1 and CDR2: SNHLY and FYNGKV (reference sequence). This CDR3 region has 14 residues.

This clone has just a few counts. Gene names and germline refer to mouse. Read sequence stops 1 residue before the CDR3 end, and the germline J gene provides the missing end. The gene calls are TRBV14 and TRBJ2-3; 10 bases fit TRBD2. The CDR3 spans 16 residues. Trimming cost V 4 bases and J 0 bases; bases outside gene matches: 5. Germline V CDR1 and CDR2: SGHDT, FRDEAV. CDR3 bases read: TGTGCCAGCAGTCCGGACTGGGGGACTAGTGCAGAAACGCTGTAT. Translated: CASSPDWGTSAETLY. The whole CDR3 region reads CASSPDWGTSAETLYF. The variable domain in full, completed from reference TRBV14 and TRBJ2-3, reads EAGVTQSPRYAVLQEGQAVSFWCDPISGHDTLYWYQQPRDQGPQLLVYFRDEAVIDNSQLPSDRFSAVRPKGTNSTLKIQSAKQGDTATYLCASSPDWGTSAETLYFGSGTRLTVL.

A note on this clone: The gene symbols are mouse symbols. The read ends 1 residue before the CDR3 terminus; that terminus is restored from the germline J gene. This chain uses TRBV13-1 with TRBJ1-1; 8 positions match TRBD1. CDR3 size: 14 residues. Germline CDR1 NSHNY, CDR2 SYGAGN. J gave up 3 bases and V 3 bases, and 4 bases lay outside the gene matches. CDR3 bases read: TGTGCCAGCAGTGGACAGGGGACGGACACAGAAGTCTTC. This gives the protein CASSGQGTDTEVF. The full CDR3 protein reads CASSGQGTDTEVFF.

Worth noting for this clone: The listed genes are named as in mouse. The read gets to within 1 residue of the CDR3 end, and the germline J gene fills in the rest. The rearrangement links TRBV13-1 to TRBJ1-1; no definite D call. Germline V lookup: CDR1 NSHNY, CDR2 SYGAGN. CDR3 length: 13 amino acids. V was shortened by 2 bases and J by 0 bases, with 5 bases between the two germline ends. The CDR3 bases that were read are TGTGCCAGCAGTGAGGCAGCAAACACAGAAGTCTTC. This encodes CASSEAANTEVF. The complete CDR3 reads CASSEAANTEVFF.

This clone was seen a few times. A junction end diverges from the germline sequence, so it may reflect a read error. The gene names given are mouse names. The CDR3 is cut off 1 residue early in the read; its end comes from the germline J gene. V gene TRBV13-3 combines with J gene TRBJ2-7; TRBD2 matches 8 bases. CDR1 is NNHDY, CDR2 SYVADS, per germline. This CDR3 has 16 amino acids. The CDR3 reads CASRDGLGVSSYEQYF. CDR3 DNA, as far as it was read: TGTGCCAGCAGGGATGGACTGGGTGTAAGCTCCTATGAACAGTAC.

As concerns this clone: The gene names here belong to mouse. With the read ending 1 residue before the CDR3 end, the germline J gene is used to fill in that end. The chain employs TRBV4 and TRBJ1-5; D might be TRBD1 (5 bases). This CDR3 contains 13 residues. Germline CDR1 reads LGHDT; CDR2 reads YNNKQL (reference sequence). V lost 3 bases to trimming and J lost 4 bases, with 7 bases between them. The CDR3 is CASSYRANQAPLF. The CDR3 bases that were read are TGTGCCAGCAGCTACAGGGCTAACCAGGCTCCGCTT.

About this clone itself: The germline and genes are mouse ones. The read stops 1 residue short of the end of the CDR3; the missing end is completed from the germline J gene. The rearrangement joins TRBV2 to TRBJ1-2; 10 bases are shared with TRBD1. The V segment lost 3 bases and the J segment 1 base; nucleotides outside the gene matches: 5. The germline CDR1 and CDR2 sequences are LGHNA and YSYQKL. This CDR3 is 16 amino acids long. CDR3 sequence: CASSQNRDRGNSDYTF. The DNA read from the CDR3 is TGTGCCAGCAGCCAGAACCGGGACAGGGGAAACTCCGACTACACC.

This clone rates as medium-sized (0.01 to 0.1%). The gene names given are mouse names. The CDR3 end lies 1 residue beyond the end of the read and is filled in from the germline J gene. The gene calls are TRBV23 and TRBJ1-5; the tabulated D call, TRBD1, remains unverified against the DNA. This CDR3 comprises 14 residues. CDR1 and CDR2 from the germline V gene are KGHTA and FQNQQP. CDR3 protein: CSSSQDSANQAPLF. CDR3 bases read: TGCTCCAGCAGTCAGGACAGCGCCAACCAGGCTCCGCTT.

In this sample, this clone turned up a few times. Gene names are mouse gene names. The read gets to within 1 residue of the CDR3 end, and the germline J gene fills in the rest. The chain employs TRBV13-2 and TRBJ2-1; 9 bases agree with TRBD1. Germline loops: CDR1 NNHNN, CDR2 SYGAGS (reference sequence). The junction had 6 bases not matched to a gene; V was cut back by 0 bases and J by 5 bases. This CDR3 is built from 16 residues. Partial CDR3 DNA: TGTGCCAGCGGTGATGTGAGGGACAGGGCGGATGCTGAGCAGTTC. The encoded protein is CASGDVRDRADAEQF. The full CDR3 is CASGDVRDRADAEQFF.